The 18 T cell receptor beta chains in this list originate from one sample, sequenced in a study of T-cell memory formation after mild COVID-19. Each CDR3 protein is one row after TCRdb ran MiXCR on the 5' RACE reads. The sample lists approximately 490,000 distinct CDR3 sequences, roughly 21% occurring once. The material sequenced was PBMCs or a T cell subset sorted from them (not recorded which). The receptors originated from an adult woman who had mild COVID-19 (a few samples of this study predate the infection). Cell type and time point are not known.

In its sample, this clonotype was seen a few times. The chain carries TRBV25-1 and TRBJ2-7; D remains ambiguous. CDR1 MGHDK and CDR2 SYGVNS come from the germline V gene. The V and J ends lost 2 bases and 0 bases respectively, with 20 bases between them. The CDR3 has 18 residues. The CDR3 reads CASSESQRGFLSSYEQYF. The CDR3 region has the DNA TGTGCCAGCAGTGAAAGCCAGCGCGGTTTTCTGAGCTCCTACGAGCAGTACTTC.

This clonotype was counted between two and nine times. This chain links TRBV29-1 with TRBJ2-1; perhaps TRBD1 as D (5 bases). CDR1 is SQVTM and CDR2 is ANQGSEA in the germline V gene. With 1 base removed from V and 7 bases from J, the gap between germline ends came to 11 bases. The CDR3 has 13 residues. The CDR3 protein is CSVEAGFNNEQFF. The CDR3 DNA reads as TGCAGCGTTGAAGCAGGGTTTAATAATGAGCAGTTCTTC.

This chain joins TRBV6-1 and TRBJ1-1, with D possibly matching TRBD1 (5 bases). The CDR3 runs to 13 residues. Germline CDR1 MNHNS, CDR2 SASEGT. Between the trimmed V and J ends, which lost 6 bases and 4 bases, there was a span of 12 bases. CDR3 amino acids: CASREDTITEAFF. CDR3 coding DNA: TGTGCCAGCAGGGAGGACACTATCACTGAAGCTTTCTTT.

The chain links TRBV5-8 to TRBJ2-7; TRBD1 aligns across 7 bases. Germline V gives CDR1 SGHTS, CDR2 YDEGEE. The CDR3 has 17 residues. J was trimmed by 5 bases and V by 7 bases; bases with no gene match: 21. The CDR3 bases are TGTGCCAGCCCGACCGTATTAACAGGGGCTTCCCTGGACGAGCAGTACTTC. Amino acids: CASPTVLTGASLDEQYF.

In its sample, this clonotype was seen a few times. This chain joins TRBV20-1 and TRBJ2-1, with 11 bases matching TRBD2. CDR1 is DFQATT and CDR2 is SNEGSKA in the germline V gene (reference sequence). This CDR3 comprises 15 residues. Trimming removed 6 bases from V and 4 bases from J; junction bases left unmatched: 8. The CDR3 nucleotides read TGCAGTGCCACTCGTAGCGGGAGGGCGTACAATGAGCAGTTCTTC. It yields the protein CSATRSGRAYNEQFF.

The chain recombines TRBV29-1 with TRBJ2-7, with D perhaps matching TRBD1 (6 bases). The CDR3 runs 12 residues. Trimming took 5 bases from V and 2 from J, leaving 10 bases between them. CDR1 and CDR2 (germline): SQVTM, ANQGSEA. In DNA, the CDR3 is TGCAGCGTTCAACAGGGCCCCTACGAGCAGTACTTC. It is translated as CSVQQGPYEQYF.

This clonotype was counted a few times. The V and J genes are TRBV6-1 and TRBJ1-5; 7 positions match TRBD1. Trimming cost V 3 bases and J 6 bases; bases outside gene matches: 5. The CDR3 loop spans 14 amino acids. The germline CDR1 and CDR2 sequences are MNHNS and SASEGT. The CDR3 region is CASSEARGIQPQHF. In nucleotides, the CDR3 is TGTGCCAGCAGTGAGGCCAGGGGGATTCAGCCCCAGCATTTT.

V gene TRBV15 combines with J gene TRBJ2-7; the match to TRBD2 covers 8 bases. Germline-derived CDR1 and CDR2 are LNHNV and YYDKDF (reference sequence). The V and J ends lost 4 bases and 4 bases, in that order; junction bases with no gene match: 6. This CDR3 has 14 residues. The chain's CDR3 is CATSNIREGYEQYF. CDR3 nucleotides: TGTGCCACCAGCAATATACGGGAGGGGTACGAGCAGTACTTC.

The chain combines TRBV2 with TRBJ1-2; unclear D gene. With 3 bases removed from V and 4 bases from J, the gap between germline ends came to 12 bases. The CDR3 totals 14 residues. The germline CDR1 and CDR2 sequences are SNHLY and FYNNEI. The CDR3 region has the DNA TGTGCCAGCAGTGACACGGCGAGGGTCTATGGCTACACCTTC. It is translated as CASSDTARVYGYTF.

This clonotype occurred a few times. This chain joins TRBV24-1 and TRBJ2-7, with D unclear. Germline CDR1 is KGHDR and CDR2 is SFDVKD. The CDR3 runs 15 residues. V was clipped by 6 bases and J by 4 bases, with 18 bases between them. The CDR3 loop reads CATSTNAGVRYEQYF. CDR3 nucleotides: TGTGCCACCAGTACGAACGCAGGAGTTCGGTACGAGCAGTACTTC.

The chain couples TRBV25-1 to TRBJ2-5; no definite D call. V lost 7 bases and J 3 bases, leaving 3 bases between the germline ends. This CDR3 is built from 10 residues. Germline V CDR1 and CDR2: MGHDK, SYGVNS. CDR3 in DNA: TGTGCCAGCACCGAAGAGACCCAGTACTTC. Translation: CASTEETQYF.

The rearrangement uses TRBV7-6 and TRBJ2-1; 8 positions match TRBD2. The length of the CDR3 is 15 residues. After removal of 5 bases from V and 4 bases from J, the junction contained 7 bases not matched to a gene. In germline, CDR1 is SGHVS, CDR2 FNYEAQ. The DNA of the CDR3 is TGTGCCAGCAGCCGCACGGAGCGGGAGTACAATGAGCAGTTCTTC. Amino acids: CASSRTEREYNEQFF.

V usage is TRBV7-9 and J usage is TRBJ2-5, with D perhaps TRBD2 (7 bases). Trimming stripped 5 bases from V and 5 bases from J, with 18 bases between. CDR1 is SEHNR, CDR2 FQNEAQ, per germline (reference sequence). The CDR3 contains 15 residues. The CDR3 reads CASSRPLGGGETQYF. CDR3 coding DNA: TGTGCCAGCAGCCGTCCTTTAGGGGGAGGGGAGACCCAGTACTTC.

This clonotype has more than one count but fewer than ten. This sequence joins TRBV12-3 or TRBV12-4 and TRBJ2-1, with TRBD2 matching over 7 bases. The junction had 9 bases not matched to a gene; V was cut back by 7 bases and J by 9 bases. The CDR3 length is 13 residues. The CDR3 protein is CASTLTSSGEQFF. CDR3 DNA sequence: TGTGCCAGCACCCTGACTAGCTCGGGTGAGCAGTTCTTC.

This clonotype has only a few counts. CDR3 in DNA: TGCAGTGCTAGTTGGCGGCAAAGCAATCAGCCCCAGCATTTT. It specifies CSASWRQSNQPQHF. The chain couples TRBV20-1 to TRBJ1-5; the D is unclear. The V and J ends lost 3 bases and 1 base respectively, with 10 bases between them. The germline V gene encodes CDR1 DFQATT and CDR2 SNEGSKA (reference sequence). The CDR3 runs 14 residues.

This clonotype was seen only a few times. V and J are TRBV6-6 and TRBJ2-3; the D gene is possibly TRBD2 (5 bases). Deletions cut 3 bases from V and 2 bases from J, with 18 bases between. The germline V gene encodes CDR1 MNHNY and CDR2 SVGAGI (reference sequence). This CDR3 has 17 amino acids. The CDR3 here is CASSYALASFDTDTQYF. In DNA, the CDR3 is TGTGCCAGCAGTTATGCCCTGGCTAGCTTCGACACAGATACGCAGTATTTT.

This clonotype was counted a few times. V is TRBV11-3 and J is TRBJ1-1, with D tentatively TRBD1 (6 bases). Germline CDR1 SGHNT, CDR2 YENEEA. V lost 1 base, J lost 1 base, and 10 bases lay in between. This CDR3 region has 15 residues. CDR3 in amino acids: CASSLASGQNTEAFF. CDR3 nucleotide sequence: TGTGCCAGCAGCTTAGCCTCGGGACAGAACACTGAAGCTTTCTTT.

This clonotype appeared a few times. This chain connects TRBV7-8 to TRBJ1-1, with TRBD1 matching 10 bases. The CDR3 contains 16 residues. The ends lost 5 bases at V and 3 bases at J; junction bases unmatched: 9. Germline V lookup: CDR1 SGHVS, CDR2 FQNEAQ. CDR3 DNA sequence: TGTGCCAGCAGCCGGATACCCGGGACAGGGGACACTGAAGCTTTCTTT. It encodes CASSRIPGTGDTEAFF.